Sequencing of this T cell receptor (beta chain) was carried out in a study of blood T cell repertoires in COVID-19. Study context: The study drew acute and convalescent COVID-19 samples from the United States, Italy and Spain. Sample material is recorded as cDNA or gDNA derived from T cells, B-cell-depleted T cells, or PBMCs.

Per the original data handling: Researchers report that nucleated cell counts were estimated from reference gene primer amplification. Measured with immunoSEQ multiplex PCR; TCRdb has only the in-frame clones, and not every one. The DNA gave D and trimming, while V, J and clone size come from that table. The sample yields more than 300,000 clones, around 87% seen once. Seattle's enrolled individuals joined amid active infection and were then monitored longitudinally. Germline CDR1 SGHRS, CDR2 YFSETQ. The CDR3 is 16 amino acids. Deletions cut 6 bases from V and 5 bases from J, with 21 bases between. The gene calls are TRBV5-1 and TRBJ2-1; D ambiguous. The TCR sequence derives from a woman aged 25 to 39 with COVID-19, enrolled during active disease. What was sequenced was peripheral blood. CDR3 loop: CASTVFAVDRDNEQFF. CDR3 in DNA: TGCGCCAGCACCGTCTTTGCGGTTGACCGAGACAATGAGCAGTTCTTC.